The 17 T cell receptor beta chains below all came from one sample that was sequenced in a study of molecular identifiers for immune sequencing clone quantification. From the PCR reads, TCRdb called clonotypes with MiXCR, one entry per CDR3 protein. The top ten clones hold 1.5% to 1.9% of a sample with 65,000 or so distinct CDR3 sequences, about 18% of them seen once. The sequencing input was naive CD8+ T cells from blood, with Jurkat cell RNA spiked in. The subset: FACS-sorted CD8+CD4-CCR7+CD45RA+ naive T cells. Source of these receptors: a human donor in good health. Some libraries in this study had Jurkat cell RNA spiked in.

This clonotype was observed at least ten times. The chain combines TRBV11-2 with TRBJ2-1; possibly TRBD1 or TRBD2 for D (6 bases each). The CDR3 has 16 amino acids. V was cut by 3 bases and J by 4 bases, with 16 bases left in between. Per the germline V gene, CDR1 is SGHAT and CDR2 is FQNNGV. This CDR3 reads CASSLGGRGIYNEQFF. DNA of the CDR3: TGTGCCAGCAGCTTGGGGGGCAGGGGCATATACAATGAGCAGTTCTTC.

In its sample, this clonotype was seen many times. The chain uses TRBV13 and TRBJ2-1; 9 positions agree with TRBD2. The CDR3 sequence is 19 residues long. Germline CDR1 reads PRHDT; CDR2 reads FYEKMQ (reference sequence). V lost 5 bases to trimming and J lost 4 bases; unmatched junction nucleotides: 18. The DNA for the CDR3 is TGTGCCAGCAGCCCATTAAAAGACTCAGCGGGAGGTAGATACAATGAGCAGTTCTTC. It translates to CASSPLKDSAGGRYNEQFF.

The CDR3 bases are TGTGCCAGCAGCTACACAGCCGGACAGGGAGTAGTTGGGGCCAACGTCCTGACTTTC. Translated: CASSYTAGQGVVGANVLTF. V and J are TRBV7-9 and TRBJ2-6, with 8 bases fitting TRBD1. The CDR3 sequence is 19 residues long. Per germline, CDR1 SEHNR and CDR2 FQNEAQ (reference sequence). The V and J ends lost 4 bases and 3 bases, in that order; junction bases with no gene match: 14. Combining the CDR3 with reference TRBV7-9 and TRBJ2-6 gives the whole variable domain DTGVSQNPRHKITKRGQNVTFRCDPISEHNRLYWYRQTLGQGPEFLTYFQNEAQLEKSRLLSDRFSAERPKGSFSTLEIQRTEQGDSAMYLCASSYTAGQGVVGANVLTFGAGSRLTVL.

This clonotype was counted ten times or more. V gene TRBV7-9 combines with J gene TRBJ2-3; no definite D call. V lost 6 bases, J lost 6 bases, and 4 bases lay in between. In germline, CDR1 is SEHNR, CDR2 FQNEAQ (reference sequence). This CDR3 is 10 amino acids long. CDR3: CASSWDTQYF. The CDR3 DNA is TGTGCCAGCAGTTGGGATACGCAGTATTTT. The full variable domain, its missing parts supplied by reference TRBV7-9 and TRBJ2-3, is DTGVSQNPRHKITKRGQNVTFRCDPISEHNRLYWYRQTLGQGPEFLTYFQNEAQLEKSRLLSDRFSAERPKGSFSTLEIQRTEQGDSAMYLCASSWDTQYFGPGTRLTVL.

Note on this clonotype: The junction departs from the called germline gene at one end, perhaps through a read error. The chain couples TRBV11-2 to TRBJ2-7, with TRBD2 matching 10 bases. This CDR3 spans 15 amino acids. Germline V CDR1 and CDR2: SGHAT, FQNNGV. The CDR3 loop reads CASSLGSGGAYGQYF. CDR3 bases: TGTGCCAGCAGCTTAGGAAGCGGGGGGGCCTACGGGCAGTACTTC.

This clonotype qualifies as medium-sized. This chain links TRBV18 with TRBJ2-3; D uncertain. Germline lookup yields CDR1 KGHSH and CDR2 LQKENI. The CDR3 has 17 amino acids. The ends were cut back, 2 bases at V and 0 bases at J, with 15 bases in the middle. The CDR3 loop reads CASSPFTAVTSTDTQYF. CDR3 nucleotides: TGTGCCAGCTCACCATTTACGGCGGTCACAAGCACAGATACGCAGTATTTT.

The chain joins TRBV20-1 to TRBJ1-3; D uncertain. Germline values: CDR1 DFQATT, CDR2 SNEGSKA (reference sequence). The V end was cut by 6 bases, the J end by 0 bases, with 15 bases between. This CDR3 contains 15 residues. This chain's CDR3 is CSANKRGDSGNTIYF. CDR3 nucleotides: TGCAGTGCAAATAAACGGGGAGACTCTGGAAACACCATATATTTT.

The chain links TRBV4-1 to TRBJ2-1; TRBD2 is a possible D gene (5 bases). In germline, CDR1 is MGHRA, CDR2 YSYEKL. This CDR3 region has 16 residues. Trimming removed 2 bases at V and 4 bases at J, with 15 bases between. This CDR3 reads CASSQWAGSAYNEQFF. Written as DNA, the CDR3 is TGCGCCAGCAGCCAATGGGCTGGTAGCGCATACAATGAGCAGTTCTTC.

Only a few counts were recorded for this clonotype. The junction and the germline gene differ at one end; a read error may be behind it. V usage is TRBV28 and J usage is TRBJ2-7, with 9 positions matching TRBD1. CDR1 and CDR2 (germline): MDHEN, SYDVKM. CDR3 size: 14 residues. For the CDR3, the DNA is TGTGCCAGCGGAGAAACAGGGGGCGCGTACGAGCAGTGCTTC. This gives the protein CASGETGGAYEQCF.

There are many counts of this clonotype. The chain recombines TRBV18 with TRBJ2-1, with 11 bases fitting TRBD2. The germline CDR1 and CDR2 sequences are KGHSH and LQKENI. This CDR3 is 15 amino acids long. The junction had 10 bases not matched to a gene; V was cut back by 8 bases and J by 7 bases. CDR3 coding DNA: TGTGCCAGCCAGCTCACTGGACTAGCGGGTAATGAGCAGTTCTTC. Protein: CASQLTGLAGNEQFF.

This clonotype was recorded many times. V is TRBV11-2 and J is TRBJ2-1; 9 bases are a match to TRBD2. Per the germline V gene, CDR1 is SGHAT and CDR2 is FQNNGV. The CDR3 length is 17 residues. The junction had 12 bases not matched to a gene; V was cut back by 7 bases and J by 2 bases. DNA for the CDR3: TGTGCCAGCACCCCATCCCCCATAGCGGGAGCCTACAATGAGCAGTTCTTC. The encoded protein is CASTPSPIAGAYNEQFF.

There are many counts of this clonotype. The rearrangement uses TRBV4-3 and TRBJ2-1; TRBD2 agrees at 7 bases. The CDR3 has 16 residues. The V and J ends lost 3 bases and 2 bases, in that order; junction bases with no gene match: 7. Germline V gene lookup returns CDR1 LGHNA and CDR2 YSLEER. The CDR3 DNA reads as TGCGCCAGCAGCCAGGCTAGCGGAACCCCCTACAATGAGCAGTTCTTC. Its protein is CASSQASGTPYNEQFF.

In this sample, this clonotype turned up many times. This chain uses TRBV4-1 with TRBJ2-3, with 7 bases aligning to TRBD2. The CDR3 length is 16 residues. The J segment lost 0 bases and the V segment lost 1 base, leaving 4 bases of the junction unmatched. Germline V gene sequence: CDR1 MGHRA, CDR2 YSYEKL. The chain's CDR3 is CASSQVGLESTDTQYF. CDR3 sequence (DNA): TGCGCCAGCAGCCAAGTTGGACTAGAAAGCACAGATACGCAGTATTTT.

Many counts were recorded for this clonotype. The CDR3 region is CASSQSFLGGPSEKLFF. In DNA form, the CDR3 reads TGCGCCAGCAGCCAATCCTTTTTGGGGGGCCCCTCCGAAAAACTGTTTTTT. The J gene is TRBJ1-4, the V gene TRBV4-1, with a possible D match to TRBD1 (6 bases). The germline CDR1 and CDR2 sequences are MGHRA and YSYEKL. The CDR3 sequence is 17 residues long. Trimming left V 2 bases short and J 8 bases short, with 21 bases between.

Of note for this clonotype: It may be a read error: a sequence one base away is much more abundant. The rearrangement joins TRBV7-9 to TRBJ1-6; D gene ambiguous. The length of the CDR3 is 12 residues. Per the germline V gene, CDR1 is SEHNR and CDR2 is FQNEAQ (reference sequence). This CDR3 is CASNLGNSPLHF. CDR3 sequence (DNA): TGTGCCAGCAACTTAGGGAATTCACCCCTCCACTTT.

The gene calls are TRBV2 and TRBJ2-7; D is possibly TRBD2 (7 bases). Germline CDR1 and CDR2: SNHLY and FYNNEI. V shed 6 bases and J shed 1 base, with 16 bases lying between them. The CDR3 has 15 residues. The chain's CDR3 is CASRGTGGWSYEQYF. The CDR3 bases are TGTGCCAGCAGGGGGACGGGGGGCTGGTCCTACGAGCAGTACTTC.

This clonotype was recorded many times. This chain connects TRBV11-2 to TRBJ2-1; no firm D call. Germline loops: CDR1 SGHAT, CDR2 FQNNGV. V was trimmed by 5 bases and J by 8 bases, leaving 19 bases between them. There are 15 residues in the CDR3. The CDR3 sequence: CASSHLGSSYDEQFF. CDR3 coding DNA: TGTGCCAGCAGCCACCTAGGCAGTTCGTACGATGAGCAGTTCTTC.